Below are 14 T cell receptor beta chains sequenced from a single sample in a study. TCRdb called the 5' RACE reads again in MiXCR, with one record for every CDR3 protein. The table has around 30,000 distinct CDR3 sequences, roughly 27% seen once; the top ten hold under 3%. The sorted Tregs were CD4+CD25+CD127-/low cells. Sequenced input: tumor-infiltrating Tregs sorted from the breast tumor. The receptors were sampled from a female donor with breast cancer.

In the case of this clonotype: A much larger clone differs from this one at a single base, so this may be a read error. The rearrangement uses TRBV6-5 and TRBJ1-6; D uncertain. The CDR3 spans 16 residues. V lost 5 bases and J 7 bases, leaving 18 bases between the germline ends. Per germline, CDR1 MNHEY and CDR2 SVGAGI. The CDR3 DNA sequence: TGTGCCAGCAGTCCCTCGACAAGGGTGGTGAATTCACCCCTCCACTTT. This encodes CASSPSTRVVNSPLHF.

The table lists this clonotype with many counts. The gene calls are TRBV18 and TRBJ2-5, with a possible D match to TRBD2 (5 bases). With 2 bases removed from V and 1 base from J, the gap between germline ends came to 8 bases. Germline values: CDR1 KGHSH, CDR2 LQKENI. There are 14 residues in the CDR3. The chain's CDR3 is CASSPNRGQETQYF. The CDR3 coding sequence is TGTGCCAGCTCACCAAACCGGGGCCAAGAGACCCAGTACTTC.

This chain joins TRBV25-1 and TRBJ2-1; no clear D gene. Germline V gene lookup returns CDR1 MGHDK and CDR2 SYGVNS. This CDR3 is built from 18 residues. V lost 5 bases and J 0 bases, leaving 20 bases between the germline ends. CDR3 in DNA: TGTGCCAGCAGTCCGAACGGCGAGCAAAACGACTCCTACAATGAGCAGTTCTTC. It codes for CASSPNGEQNDSYNEQFF.

This clonotype was counted at least ten times. The CDR3 loop reads CSARVGKPREQYF. The CDR3 region has the DNA TGCAGTGCTAGAGTCGGAAAACCAAGGGAGCAGTACTTC. The V call is TRBV20-1, the J call TRBJ2-7; no definite D call. V dropped 1 base and J dropped 7 bases, with 14 bases sitting between them. CDR3 length: 13 amino acids. Germline CDR1 DFQATT, CDR2 SNEGSKA (reference sequence).

This clonotype was picked up many times. The gene calls are TRBV6-5 and TRBJ1-2; TRBD1 aligns across 8 bases. The CDR3 runs 15 residues. The ends lost 2 bases at V and 4 bases at J; junction bases unmatched: 6. The germline V gene has CDR1 MNHEY and CDR2 SVGAGI. This CDR3 is CASSYGQGATYGYTF. The CDR3 coding sequence is TGTGCCAGCAGTTACGGGCAGGGGGCGACCTATGGCTACACCTTC.

This clonotype was seen only once. The junction does not match germline at one end; this may be a read error. The chain carries TRBV11-2 and TRBJ2-7; D is possibly TRBD1 (6 bases). This CDR3 is built from 14 residues. Germline assignment: CDR1 SGHAT and CDR2 FQNNGV. This chain's CDR3 is CASSPGRGSYEQNF. In DNA, the CDR3 is TGTGCCAGCAGCCCCGGCAGGGGCTCCTACGAGCAGAACTTC.

Comment on this clonotype: A much larger clone sits a single nucleotide away, making a read error possible. Since no conserved phenylalanine or tryptophan closes the CDR3, a read error is the likely cause. The rearrangement uses TRBV6-5 and TRBJ2-3; D gene ambiguous. The germline CDR1 and CDR2 sequences are MNHEY and SVGAGI. The CDR3 consists of 12 residues. Trimming removed 0 bases from V and 6 bases from J, with 4 bases in between. CDR3 coding DNA: TGTGCCAGCAGTTACTCGGGGGATACGCAGTATCTT. This translates into CASSYSGDTQYL.

This clonotype has only a few counts. This could be a read error, since a much larger clone is one nucleotide away. This CDR3 fails to terminate in the conserved phenylalanine or tryptophan, so it likely reflects a read error. The CDR3 bases are TGTGCCAGCAGCCATTACCAACCCGGGTACAATGAGCAGTTCCTC. This codes for CASSHYQPGYNEQFL. This chain links TRBV7-2 with TRBJ2-1; D not resolved. This CDR3 has 15 amino acids. Germline CDR1 reads SGHTA; CDR2 reads FQGNSA. V gave up 5 bases and J gave up 4 bases, with 15 bases separating them.

This clonotype is judged medium-sized. The chain links TRBV12-3 or TRBV12-4 to TRBJ2-7; TRBD1 is a possible D gene (5 bases). This CDR3 region has 16 residues. Trimming took off 6 bases at V and 0 bases at J, with 18 bases between the two ends. CDR3 in DNA: TGTGCCAGCAGCCCGACAGTTCTAATCTCCTCCTACGAGCAGTACTTC. Translation gives CASSPTVLISSYEQYF.

J is TRBJ2-7 and V is TRBV6-5; D remains ambiguous. The germline V gene encodes CDR1 MNHEY and CDR2 SVGAGI. The ends were cut back, 6 bases at V and 7 bases at J, with 13 bases in the middle. The CDR3 loop spans 12 amino acids. The DNA for the CDR3 is TGTGCCAGCAGAAGACCCTTGGGGGAGCAGTACTTC. This translates into CASRRPLGEQYF.

The chain links TRBV7-9 to TRBJ1-1; the D gene is possibly TRBD1 (5 bases). V gave up 5 bases and J gave up 3 bases, with 16 bases separating them. The CDR3 is made up of 15 amino acids. Germline CDR1 and CDR2: SEHNR and FQNEAQ (reference sequence). This chain's CDR3 is CASSPGWGLYTEAFF. In DNA, the CDR3 is TGTGCCAGCAGCCCGGGTTGGGGCTTGTACACTGAAGCTTTCTTT.

This clonotype has at least ten counts. The V call is TRBV2, the J call TRBJ1-3; D not resolved. CDR3 length: 12 amino acids. Trimming took off 6 bases at V and 1 base at J, with 4 bases between the two ends. Per the germline V gene, CDR1 is SNHLY and CDR2 is FYNNEI. DNA for the CDR3: TGTGCCAGCAGGACATCTGGAAACACCATATATTTT. Protein sequence: CASRTSGNTIYF.

The chain recombines TRBV5-1 with TRBJ1-2; D gene ambiguous. The CDR3 has 14 residues. Between the trimmed V and J ends, which lost 2 bases and 10 bases, there was a span of 18 bases. Germline V gives CDR1 SGHRS, CDR2 YFSETQ. Here the CDR3 reads CASSLTSGKLYYTF. Written as DNA, the CDR3 is TGCGCCAGCAGCTTAACGTCCGGCAAGCTCTACTACACCTTC.

This clonotype was seen many times. The gene calls are TRBV18 and TRBJ2-1; D call uncertain. Germline V gene lookup returns CDR1 KGHSH and CDR2 LQKENI. The CDR3 runs to 15 residues. The ends were cut back, 2 bases at V and 7 bases at J, with 15 bases in the middle. CDR3 DNA sequence: TGTGCCAGCTCACCAGTAGGTAATCACTTAAATGAGCAGTTCTTC. Amino acid sequence: CASSPVGNHLNEQFF.